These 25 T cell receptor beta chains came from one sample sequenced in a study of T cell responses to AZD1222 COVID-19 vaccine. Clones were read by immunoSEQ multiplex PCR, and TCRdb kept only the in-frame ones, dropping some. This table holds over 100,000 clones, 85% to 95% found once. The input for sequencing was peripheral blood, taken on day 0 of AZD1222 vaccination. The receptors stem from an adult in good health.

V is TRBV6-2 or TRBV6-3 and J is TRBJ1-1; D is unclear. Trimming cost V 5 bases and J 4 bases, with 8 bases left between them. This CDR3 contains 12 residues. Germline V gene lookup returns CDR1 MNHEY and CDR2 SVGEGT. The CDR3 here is CASSIVRTEAFF. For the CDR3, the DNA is TGTGCCAGCAGTATCGTCCGCACTGAAGCTTTCTTT.

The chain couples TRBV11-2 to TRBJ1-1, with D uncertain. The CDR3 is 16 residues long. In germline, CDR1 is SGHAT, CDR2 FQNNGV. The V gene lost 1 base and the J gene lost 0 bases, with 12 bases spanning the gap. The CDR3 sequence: CASSLVTEIVNTEAFF. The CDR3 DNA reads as TGTGCCAGCAGCTTAGTTACGGAGATTGTGAACACTGAAGCTTTCTTT.

CDR3 DNA: TGCGCCAGCAGCTTAGACACAGGGATCGGTCAGCCCCAGCATTTT. This codes for CASSLDTGIGQPQHF. The chain couples TRBV5-1 to TRBJ1-5; D might be TRBD1 (6 bases). The germline V gene has CDR1 SGHRS and CDR2 YFSETQ. The V end lost 2 bases, the J end lost 6 bases, and 15 bases lay between the germline ends. The CDR3 has 15 amino acids. Based on the CDR3 plus reference TRBV5-1 and TRBJ1-5, the full variable domain is KAGVTQTPRYLIKTRGQQVTLSCSPISGHRSVSWYQQTPGQGLQFLFEYFSETQRNKGNFPGRFSGRQFSNSRSEMNVSTLELGDSALYLCASSLDTGIGQPQHFGDGTRLSIL.

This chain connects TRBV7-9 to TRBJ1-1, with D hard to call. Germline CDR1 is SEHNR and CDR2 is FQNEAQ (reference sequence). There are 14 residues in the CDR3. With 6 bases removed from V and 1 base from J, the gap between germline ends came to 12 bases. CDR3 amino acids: CASRPLYKNTEAFF. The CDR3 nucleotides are TGTGCCAGCAGGCCTTTGTACAAGAACACTGAAGCTTTCTTT.

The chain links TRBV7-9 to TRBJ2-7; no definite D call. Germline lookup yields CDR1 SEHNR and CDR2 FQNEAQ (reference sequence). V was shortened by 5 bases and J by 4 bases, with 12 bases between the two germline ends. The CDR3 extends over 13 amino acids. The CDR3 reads CASSKDGRYEQYF. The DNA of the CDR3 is TGTGCCAGCAGCAAGGACGGCCGATACGAGCAGTACTTC.

This CDR3 is CASSYSGFSAKNIQYF. CDR3 bases: TGTGCCAGCAGTTACTCAGGGTTCTCGGCCAAAAACATTCAGTACTTC. This chain joins TRBV6-2 or TRBV6-3 and TRBJ2-4; no clear D gene. Germline V gives CDR1 MNHEY, CDR2 SVGEGT. Trimming pared 0 bases from V and 1 base from J, leaving 10 bases between. This CDR3 spans 16 amino acids.

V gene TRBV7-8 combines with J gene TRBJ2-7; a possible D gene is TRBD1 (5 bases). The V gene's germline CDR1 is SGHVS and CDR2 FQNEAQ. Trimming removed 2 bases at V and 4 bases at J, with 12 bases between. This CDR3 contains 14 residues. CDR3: CASSLIQGRYEQYF. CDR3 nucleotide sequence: TGTGCCAGCAGCTTAATCCAGGGCAGGTACGAGCAGTACTTC. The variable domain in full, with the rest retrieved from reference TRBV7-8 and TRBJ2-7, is GAGVSQSPRYKVAKRGQDVALRCDPISGHVSLFWYQQALGQGPEFLTYFQNEAQLDKSGLPSDRFFAERPEGSVSTLKIQRTQQEDSAVYLCASSLIQGRYEQYFGPGTRLTVT.

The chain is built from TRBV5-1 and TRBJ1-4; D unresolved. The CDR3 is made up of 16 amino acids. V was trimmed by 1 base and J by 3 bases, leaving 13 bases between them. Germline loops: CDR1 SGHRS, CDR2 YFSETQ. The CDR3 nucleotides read TGCGCCAGCAGCTTGTCGGGTTCTTCGGCTAATGAAAAACTGTTTTTT. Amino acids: CASSLSGSSANEKLFF.

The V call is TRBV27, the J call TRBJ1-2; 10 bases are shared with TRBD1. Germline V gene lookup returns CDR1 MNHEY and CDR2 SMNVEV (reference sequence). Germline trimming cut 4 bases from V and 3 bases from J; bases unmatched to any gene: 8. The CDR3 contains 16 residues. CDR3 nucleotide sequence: TGTGCCAGCAGTTCAGCGCCGGGACAGGGGTACTATGGCTACACCTTC. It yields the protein CASSSAPGQGYYGYTF.

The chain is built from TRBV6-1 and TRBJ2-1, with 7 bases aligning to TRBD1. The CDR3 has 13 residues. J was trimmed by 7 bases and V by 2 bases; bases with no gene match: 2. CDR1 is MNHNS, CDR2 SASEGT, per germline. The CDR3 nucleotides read TGTGCCAGCAGTGAAACAGGGGCAAATGAGCAGTTCTTC. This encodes CASSETGANEQFF.

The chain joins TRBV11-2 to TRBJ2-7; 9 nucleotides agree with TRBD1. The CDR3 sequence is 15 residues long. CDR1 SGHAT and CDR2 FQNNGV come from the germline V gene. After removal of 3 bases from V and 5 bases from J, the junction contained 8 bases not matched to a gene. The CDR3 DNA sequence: TGTGCCAGCAGCTTTTACTCGGACAGGGGAAACGAGCAGTACTTC. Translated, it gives CASSFYSDRGNEQYF.

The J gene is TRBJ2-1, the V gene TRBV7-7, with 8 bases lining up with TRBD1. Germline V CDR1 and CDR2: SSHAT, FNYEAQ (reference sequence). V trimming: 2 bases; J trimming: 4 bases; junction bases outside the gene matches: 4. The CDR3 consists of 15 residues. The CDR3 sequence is CASSLSGTGYNEQFF. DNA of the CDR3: TGTGCCAGCAGCTTATCGGGGACAGGATACAATGAGCAGTTCTTC.

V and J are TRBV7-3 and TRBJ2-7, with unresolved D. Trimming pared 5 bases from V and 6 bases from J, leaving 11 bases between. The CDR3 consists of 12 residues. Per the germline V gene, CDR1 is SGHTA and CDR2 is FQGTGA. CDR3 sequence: CASSPSSGEQYF. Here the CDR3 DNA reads TGTGCCAGCAGCCCCTCGTCGGGCGAGCAGTACTTC.

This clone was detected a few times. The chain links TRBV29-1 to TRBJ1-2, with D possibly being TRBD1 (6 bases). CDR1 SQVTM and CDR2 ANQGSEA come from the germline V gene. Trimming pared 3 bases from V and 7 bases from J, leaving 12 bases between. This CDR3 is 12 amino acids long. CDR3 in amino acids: CSVEETGSGYTF. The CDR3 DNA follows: TGCAGCGTTGAGGAAACAGGGTCTGGCTACACCTTC.

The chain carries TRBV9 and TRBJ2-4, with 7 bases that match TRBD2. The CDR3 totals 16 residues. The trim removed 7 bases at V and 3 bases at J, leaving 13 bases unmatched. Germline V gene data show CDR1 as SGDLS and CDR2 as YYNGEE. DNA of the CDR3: TGTGCCAGCGGCCCCGGGATGAGGGAGGGCAAAAACATTCAGTACTTC. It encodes CASGPGMREGKNIQYF.

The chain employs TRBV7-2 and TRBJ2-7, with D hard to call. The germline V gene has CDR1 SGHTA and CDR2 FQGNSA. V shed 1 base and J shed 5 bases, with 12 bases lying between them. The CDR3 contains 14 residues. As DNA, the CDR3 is TGTGCCAGCAGCTTAGTTCGCACCGCAGACGAGCAGTACTTC. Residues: CASSLVRTADEQYF.

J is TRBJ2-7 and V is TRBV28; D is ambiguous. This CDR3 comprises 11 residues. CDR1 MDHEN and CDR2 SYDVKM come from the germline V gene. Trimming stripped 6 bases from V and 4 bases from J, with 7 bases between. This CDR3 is CASSVTYEQYF. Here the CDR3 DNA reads TGTGCCAGCAGCGTAACATACGAGCAGTACTTC.

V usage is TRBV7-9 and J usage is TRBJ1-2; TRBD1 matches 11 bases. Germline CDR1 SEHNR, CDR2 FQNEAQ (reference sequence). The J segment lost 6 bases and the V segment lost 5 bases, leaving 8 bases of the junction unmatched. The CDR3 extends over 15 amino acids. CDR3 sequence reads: CASSQRTGGGNGYTF. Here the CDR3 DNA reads TGTGCCAGCAGCCAAAGGACAGGGGGCGGCAATGGCTACACCTTC.

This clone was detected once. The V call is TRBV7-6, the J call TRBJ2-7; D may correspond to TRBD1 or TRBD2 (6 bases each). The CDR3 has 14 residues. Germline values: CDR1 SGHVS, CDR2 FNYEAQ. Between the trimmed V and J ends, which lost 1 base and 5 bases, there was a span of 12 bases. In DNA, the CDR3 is TGTGCCAGCAGCTTAGATTCCGGGGGCAACGAGCAGTACTTC. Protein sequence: CASSLDSGGNEQYF.

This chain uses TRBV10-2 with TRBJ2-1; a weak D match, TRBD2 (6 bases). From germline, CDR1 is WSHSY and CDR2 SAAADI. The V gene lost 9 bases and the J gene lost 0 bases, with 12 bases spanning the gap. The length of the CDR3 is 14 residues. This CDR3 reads CASLARRSYNEQFF. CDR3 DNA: TGCGCCAGTCTAGCGCGACGCTCCTACAATGAGCAGTTCTTC.

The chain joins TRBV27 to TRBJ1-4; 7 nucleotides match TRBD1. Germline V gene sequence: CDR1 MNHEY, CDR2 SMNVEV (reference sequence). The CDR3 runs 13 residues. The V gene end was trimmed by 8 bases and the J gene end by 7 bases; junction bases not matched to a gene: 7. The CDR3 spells CASAGDRPEKLFF. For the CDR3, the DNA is TGTGCCAGCGCGGGGGACAGACCTGAAAAACTGTTTTTT.

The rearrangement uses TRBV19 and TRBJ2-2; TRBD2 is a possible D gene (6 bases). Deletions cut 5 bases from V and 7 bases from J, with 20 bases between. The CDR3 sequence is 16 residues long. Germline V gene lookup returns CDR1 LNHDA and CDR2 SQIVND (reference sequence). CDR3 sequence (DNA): TGTGCCAGTAGTCCGAGATCTGACCAGGGAGGCGGGGAGCTGTTTTTT. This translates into CASSPRSDQGGGELFF.

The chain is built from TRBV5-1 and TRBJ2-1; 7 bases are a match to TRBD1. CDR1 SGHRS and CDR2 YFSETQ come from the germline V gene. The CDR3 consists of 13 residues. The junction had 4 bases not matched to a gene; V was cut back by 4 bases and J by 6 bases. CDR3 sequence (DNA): TGCGCCAGCAGCGTGGGACAGCGCAATGAGCAGTTCTTC. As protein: CASSVGQRNEQFF.

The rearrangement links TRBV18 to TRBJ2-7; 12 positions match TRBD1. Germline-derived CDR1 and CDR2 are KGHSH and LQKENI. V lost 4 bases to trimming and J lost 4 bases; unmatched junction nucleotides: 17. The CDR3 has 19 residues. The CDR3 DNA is TGTGCCAGCTCACGGGCCCCGGGGACAGGGGGCGCTGGTTTATACGAGCAGTACTTC. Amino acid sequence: CASSRAPGTGGAGLYEQYF.

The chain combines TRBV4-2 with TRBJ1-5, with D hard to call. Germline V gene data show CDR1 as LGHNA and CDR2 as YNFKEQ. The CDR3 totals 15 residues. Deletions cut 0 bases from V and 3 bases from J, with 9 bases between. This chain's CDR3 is CASSQEGQNNQPQHF. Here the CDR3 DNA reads TGTGCCAGCAGCCAAGAAGGGCAGAACAATCAGCCCCAGCATTTT.